This entry lists 18 T cell receptor beta chains sequenced from one sample in a study of T cell changes during pregnancy in multiple sclerosis. Profiling relied on immunoSEQ multiplex PCR, and the TCRdb table lists in-frame clones only, not all of them. The sample shows some 57,000 clones, 70% to 90% of them seen only once. The sample here was peripheral blood, taken in the first trimester of pregnancy. The receptors come from a female donor in good health, enrolled as a control in a pregnancy study.

This clone was picked up one time. V usage is TRBV11-3 and J usage is TRBJ1-5; possible D gene TRBD1, 6 bases. Germline V gives CDR1 SGHNT, CDR2 YENEEA. Trimming left V 0 bases short and J 3 bases short, with 9 bases between. The CDR3 length is 15 residues. The CDR3 DNA reads TGTGCCAGCAGCTTAGACAGGGGAGTCAATCAGCCCCAGCATTTT. Residues: CASSLDRGVNQPQHF.

The V gene is TRBV30, the J gene TRBJ1-1; D is unresolved. The CDR3 consists of 12 residues. CDR1 and CDR2 from the germline V gene are GTSNPN and SVGIG (reference sequence). Trimming took off 2 bases at V and 1 base at J, with 5 bases between the two ends. Here the CDR3 reads CAWSRENTEAFF. CDR3 bases: TGTGCCTGGAGTAGAGAGAACACTGAAGCTTTCTTT. Full variable domain (outside the CDR3, taken from reference TRBV30 and TRBJ1-1): SQTIHQWPATLVQPVGSPLSLECTVEGTSNPNLYWYRQAAGRGLQLLFYSVGIGQISSEVPQNLSASRPQDRQFILSSKKLLLSDSGFYLCAWSRENTEAFFGQGTRLTVV.

This chain connects TRBV10-2 to TRBJ1-2, with D perhaps TRBD1 (5 bases). V lost 8 bases to trimming and J lost 3 bases, with 19 bases between them. This CDR3 has 15 residues. CDR1 WSHSY and CDR2 SAAADI come from the germline V gene. CDR3 amino acids: CASQITGQPYYGYTF. CDR3 DNA: TGCGCCAGCCAAATTACAGGTCAGCCCTACTATGGCTACACCTTC.

This clone was observed a single time. The chain is built from TRBV7-7 and TRBJ2-5, with D maybe TRBD1 (6 bases). The CDR3 spans 14 residues. Germline V gene lookup returns CDR1 SSHAT and CDR2 FNYEAQ (reference sequence). V lost 0 bases and J 4 bases, leaving 9 bases between the germline ends. The CDR3 here is CASSLAGQLETQYF. Here the CDR3 DNA reads TGTGCCAGCAGCTTAGCAGGACAGTTAGAGACCCAGTACTTC.

This rearrangement joins TRBV4-1 to TRBJ2-2, with TRBD2 matching over 14 bases. Germline loops: CDR1 MGHRA, CDR2 YSYEKL. The CDR3 is 20 residues long. J was trimmed by 0 bases and V by 1 base; bases with no gene match: 7. CDR3 residues: CASSQASGTSGGPNTGELFF. CDR3 DNA sequence: TGCGCCAGCAGCCAAGCGTCCGGGACTAGCGGGGGCCCGAACACCGGGGAGCTGTTTTTT.

With respect to this clone: The sample holds other DNA sequences that translate to the same CDR3. V and J are TRBV18 and TRBJ1-5; tentative D call: TRBD1 (5 bases). CDR1 KGHSH and CDR2 LQKENI come from the germline V gene. The CDR3 is 13 residues long. The V gene lost 3 bases and the J gene lost 5 bases, with 8 bases spanning the gap. CDR3 sequence (DNA): TGTGCCAGCTCACCCGGAGGGGATCAGCCCCAGCATTTT. This encodes CASSPGGDQPQHF. The whole variable domain, remainder taken from reference TRBV18 and TRBJ1-5, is NAGVMQNPRHLVRRRGQEARLRCSPMKGHSHVYWYRQLPEEGLKFMVYLQKENIIDESGMPKERFSAEFPKEGPSILRIQQVVRGDSAAYFCASSPGGDQPQHFGDGTRLSIL.

This clone was detected a few times. This sequence joins TRBV30 and TRBJ2-1, with 12 bases fitting TRBD2. In germline, CDR1 is GTSNPN, CDR2 SVGIG (reference sequence). After removal of 1 base from V and 6 bases from J, the junction contained 4 bases not matched to a gene. The CDR3 contains 15 residues. The CDR3 reads CAWSEWTSGANEQFF. The CDR3 coding sequence is TGTGCCTGGAGTGAGTGGACTAGCGGGGCCAATGAGCAGTTCTTC.

V is TRBV19 and J is TRBJ2-3, with 9 bases identical to TRBD1. This CDR3 is 18 amino acids long. Germline assignment: CDR1 LNHDA and CDR2 SQIVND (reference sequence). The trim removed 3 bases at V and 2 bases at J, leaving 12 bases unmatched. CDR3 sequence reads: CASSISLGGTGNTDTQYF. CDR3 DNA sequence: TGTGCCAGTAGTATCTCTCTGGGAGGGACAGGGAACACAGATACGCAGTATTTT.

This rearrangement joins TRBV7-9 to TRBJ1-1, with 7 positions matching TRBD1. Germline loops: CDR1 SEHNR, CDR2 FQNEAQ (reference sequence). This CDR3 has 14 residues. V lost 5 bases, J lost 1 base, and 4 bases stayed unmatched. The CDR3 region is CASSAGQQNTEAFF. The CDR3, as DNA: TGTGCCAGCAGCGCGGGACAGCAGAACACTGAAGCTTTCTTT. Based on the CDR3 plus reference TRBV7-9 and TRBJ1-1, the full variable domain is DTGVSQNPRHKITKRGQNVTFRCDPISEHNRLYWYRQTLGQGPEFLTYFQNEAQLEKSRLLSDRFSAERPKGSFSTLEIQRTEQGDSAMYLCASSAGQQNTEAFFGQGTRLTVV.

The chain links TRBV5-6 to TRBJ2-7, with TRBD1 matching over 8 bases. The CDR3 has 14 amino acids. Trimming at V came to 4 bases and at J to 6 bases, leaving 9 bases not matched to a gene. Germline values: CDR1 SGHDT, CDR2 YYEEEE. CDR3 DNA: TGTGCCAGCAGCATCTTACAGGGGGTGGGCGAGCAGTACTTC. It specifies CASSILQGVGEQYF. The full variable domain, in which reference TRBV5-6 and TRBJ2-7 provide the parts outside the CDR3, is DAGVTQSPTHLIKTRGQQVTLRCSPKSGHDTVSWYQQALGQGPQFIFQYYEEEERQRGNFPDRFSGHQFPNYSSELNVNALLLGDSALYLCASSILQGVGEQYFGPGTRLTVT.

The gene calls are TRBV30 and TRBJ1-2; a possible D gene is TRBD1 (5 bases). From germline, CDR1 is GTSNPN and CDR2 SVGIG (reference sequence). The V gene lost 0 bases and the J gene lost 4 bases, with 9 bases spanning the gap. The CDR3 loop spans 13 amino acids. The CDR3 DNA reads as TGTGCCTGGAGTGTGGGGCGATCCTATGGCTACACCTTC. This translates into CAWSVGRSYGYTF.

V gene TRBV5-6 combines with J gene TRBJ2-3; 11 nucleotides match TRBD1. V was pared by 3 bases and J by 2 bases, with 5 bases of the junction left unmatched. This CDR3 has 16 amino acids. The germline CDR1 and CDR2 sequences are SGHDT and YYEEEE. CDR3 sequence reads: CASSSGTGGSTDTQYF. The CDR3, as DNA: TGTGCCAGCAGCTCCGGGACAGGGGGGTCCACAGATACGCAGTATTTT.

The rearrangement links TRBV5-5 to TRBJ2-7; D possibly corresponds to TRBD1 (6 bases). Trimming removed 1 base at V and 0 bases at J, with 11 bases between. Per the germline V gene, CDR1 is SGHKS and CDR2 is YYEKEE (reference sequence). The CDR3 length is 15 residues. The CDR3 is CASSLTGLPSYEQYF. CDR3 nucleotides: TGTGCCAGCAGCTTGACAGGGTTACCCTCCTACGAGCAGTACTTC.

This sequence joins TRBV5-6 and TRBJ2-5; TRBD1 agrees at 12 bases. Germline CDR1 is SGHDT and CDR2 is YYEEEE. V was pared by 5 bases and J by 4 bases, with 6 bases of the junction left unmatched. This CDR3 contains 15 residues. CDR3: CASRMGQGAGETQYF. The CDR3 region has the DNA TGTGCCAGCAGAATGGGACAGGGGGCAGGAGAGACCCAGTACTTC.

This clone was detected a few times. The rearrangement links TRBV27 to TRBJ2-7, with TRBD1 matching over 10 bases. CDR1 MNHEY and CDR2 SMNVEV come from the germline V gene (reference sequence). CDR3 length: 13 residues. The trim removed 7 bases at V and 5 bases at J, leaving 5 bases unmatched. In DNA form, the CDR3 reads TGTGCCAGCACCCCGGGGACAGGGGACGAGCAGTACTTC. Its protein product is CASTPGTGDEQYF.

The chain couples TRBV2 to TRBJ2-5; 8 nucleotides match TRBD1. CDR1 SNHLY and CDR2 FYNNEI come from the germline V gene. V lost 6 bases and J lost 5; bases outside the gene matches: 11. The CDR3 is 15 amino acids. The CDR3 bases are TGTGCCAGCAGCGCGACAGGGGCGGTCGGGGAGACCCAGTACTTC. It encodes CASSATGAVGETQYF.

The chain carries TRBV2 and TRBJ2-7; 11 bases fit TRBD2. V shed 6 bases and J 2 bases; nucleotides not matched to a gene: 3. This CDR3 is built from 14 residues. CDR1 and CDR2 from the germline V gene are SNHLY and FYNNEI. For the CDR3, the DNA is TGTGCCAGCAGGCCGGGACTAGCGGCCTACGAGCAGTACTTC. Encoded protein: CASRPGLAAYEQYF.

This clone was seen only a few times. As DNA, the CDR3 is TGTGCCAGCAGTCCAACAGGGATCTATAATTCACCCCTCCACTTT. Translating gives CASSPTGIYNSPLHF. The chain is built from TRBV27 and TRBJ1-6, with D possibly matching TRBD1 (6 bases). The CDR3 length is 15 residues. CDR1 MNHEY and CDR2 SMNVEV come from the germline V gene (reference sequence). Trimming pared 5 bases from V and 3 bases from J, leaving 11 bases between.